This T cell receptor beta chain was sequenced in a study of T cells expressing NK-cell markers. Study context: In sorted CD3+CD56+NKG2C+, CD3+CD56+NKG2C- and CD3+CD56-NKG2C+ T cells, TCR beta repertoires were obtained. Sequenced donors, eight in total, included seven who were HCMV-seropositive and one who was seronegative. General observations from the study: Researchers report these clonotypes also headed the CD3+CD56-NKG2C+ fraction in four donors.

CDR3 length equals 14 residues. Germline V gene lookup returns CDR1 MNHEY and CDR2 SMNVEV (reference sequence). Comment on this clonotype: Its antigen remains unidentified.

TCR beta cDNA was made by 5'RACE template switching with UMIs. From the 5' RACE reads, TCRdb lists one entry per CDR3 protein and no DNA. The listing contains 150,000 or so distinct CDR3 sequences. Input material: blood T cells: a sorted CD56 or NKG2C T cell subset, CD4+ or CD8+ T cells, or bulk PBMC T cells (not recorded which). The chain combines TRBV27 with TRBJ2-5. The sequence derives from a woman between 45 and 60 years old in good health. CDR3 sequence: CASSLGVFQETQYF.